Sequencing of this T cell receptor beta chain was carried out in a study of cytomegalovirus exposure and HLA in healthy donors. V lost 0 bases and J lost 0, with 10 bases in between. The CDR3 loop spans 16 amino acids. The germline CDR1 and CDR2 sequences are SNHLY and FYNNEI. This table comes from immunoSEQ multiplex PCR, and its TCRdb copy is limited to in-frame clones, with some not included. This sample has 55,000 to 85,000 clones, with about 94% found just once. The TCR originated in a woman under 30 in good health and CMV-seronegative. The material sequenced was PBMCs. V and J are TRBV2 and TRBJ2-3; possibly TRBD2 for D (5 bases). The CDR3 nucleotides are TGTGCCAGCAGTGAAGCGCCGGGCGGGAGCACAGATACGCAGTATTTT. Its translation: CASSEAPGGSTDTQYF.